The next 20 T cell receptor beta chains were all read from a single sample in a study of T cell changes during pregnancy in multiple sclerosis. This table comes from immunoSEQ multiplex PCR, and its TCRdb copy is limited to in-frame clones, with some not included. This table has some 49,000 clones, 90% appearing once. Sequencing was performed on peripheral blood, taken after pregnancy. These receptors were obtained from a female donor in good health, enrolled as a control in a pregnancy study.

The chain has TRBV29-1 and TRBJ2-1; D is perhaps TRBD1 (6 bases). V was shortened by 6 bases and J by 6 bases, with 24 bases between the two germline ends. Germline V CDR1 and CDR2: SQVTM, ANQGSEA. CDR3 length: 16 amino acids. The DNA of the CDR3 is TGCAGCGTGCAAAAGACTTCAGGGGCCGCTCGCAATGAGCAGTTCTTC. This sequence encodes CSVQKTSGAARNEQFF.

A remark on this clone: A read error may account for a junction end that differs from germline. This rearrangement joins TRBV4-2 to TRBJ1-1, with D uncertain. This CDR3 spans 15 amino acids. CDR1 is LGHNA and CDR2 is YNFKEQ in the germline V gene. CDR3 residues: CASIQNARGNTEAFF. In DNA form, the CDR3 reads TGTGCCAGCATCCAAAATGCCCGGGGGAACACTGAAGCTTTCTTT.

V gene TRBV5-6 combines with J gene TRBJ2-7, with D possibly being TRBD2 (6 bases). Germline lookup yields CDR1 SGHDT and CDR2 YYEEEE. V shed 4 bases and J shed 1 base, with 12 bases lying between them. The CDR3 is 14 residues long. CDR3 residues: CASSTRDWSYEQYF. The CDR3 nucleotides are TGTGCCAGCAGCACCCGGGACTGGTCCTACGAGCAGTACTTC.

This clone has just one count. This chain links TRBV2 with TRBJ1-1; the D gene is possibly TRBD1 (5 bases). Per germline, CDR1 SNHLY and CDR2 FYNNEI. The CDR3 has 15 residues. V lost 5 bases, J lost 0 bases, and 13 bases lay in between. CDR3 DNA sequence: TGTGCCAGCAGTCGGGTGGGGCTAATGAACACTGAAGCTTTCTTT. It encodes CASSRVGLMNTEAFF.

This sequence joins TRBV11-3 and TRBJ2-1, with D possibly matching TRBD1 (6 bases). Deletions cut 3 bases from V and 0 bases from J, with 9 bases between. CDR1 SGHNT and CDR2 YENEEA come from the germline V gene. This CDR3 contains 15 residues. CDR3 amino acids: CASSFRGSSYNEQFF. In nucleotides, the CDR3 is TGTGCCAGCAGCTTTAGGGGGAGCTCCTACAATGAGCAGTTCTTC.

V and J are TRBV12-5 and TRBJ2-5; TRBD1 matches at 9 bases. Germline CDR1 reads LGHNT; CDR2 reads FRNRAP. Losses at the gene ends were 3 bases for V and 4 bases for J; bases not matched to a gene: 3. The CDR3 length is 14 residues. The DNA of the CDR3 is TGTGCTAGTGGTTTAGGACAGGGGAGAGAGACCCAGTACTTC. This codes for CASGLGQGRETQYF.

V usage is TRBV29-1 and J usage is TRBJ2-5; D gene uncertain. Germline values: CDR1 SQVTM, CDR2 ANQGSEA. CDR3 length equals 13 residues. With 8 bases removed from V and 1 base from J, the gap between germline ends came to 14 bases. CDR3 protein: CSITLSGQETQYF. CDR3 in DNA: TGCAGCATTACCCTTTCGGGCCAAGAGACCCAGTACTTC.

The DNA of the CDR3 is TGTGCCAGCAGTGAAGATCCAGGGTTTACTGAAGCTTTCTTT. It encodes CASSEDPGFTEAFF. This sequence joins TRBV6-1 and TRBJ1-1; tentatively, D is TRBD1 (5 bases). CDR1 is MNHNS and CDR2 is SASEGT in the germline V gene. This CDR3 region has 14 residues. V was pared by 1 base and J by 5 bases, with 11 bases between.

This clone was counted only a few times. The rearrangement uses TRBV27 and TRBJ1-2; a possible D gene is TRBD1 (6 bases). V was shortened by 4 bases and J by 8 bases, with 20 bases between the two germline ends. This CDR3 has 15 amino acids. Germline V lookup: CDR1 MNHEY, CDR2 SMNVEV (reference sequence). In nucleotides, the CDR3 is TGTGCCAGCAGTTCCCCCACCACAGGGACGGGGGGCTACACCTTC. Translated: CASSSPTTGTGGYTF.

This clone came up once. The CDR3 nucleotides read TGTGCCAGTAAGTCGAGGGCCAAGGCGGGGAACGAGCAGTACTTC. Translated: CASKSRAKAGNEQYF. This chain links TRBV19 with TRBJ2-7, with D perhaps matching TRBD2 (6 bases). Germline assignment: CDR1 LNHDA and CDR2 SQIVND (reference sequence). V was trimmed by 7 bases and J by 5 bases, leaving 21 bases between them. The CDR3 consists of 15 residues.

This chain joins TRBV28 and TRBJ2-2; 9 bases line up with TRBD1. Germline V gene data show CDR1 as MDHEN and CDR2 as SYDVKM. The CDR3 has 15 residues. V was pared by 7 bases and J by 5 bases, with 8 bases of the junction left unmatched. CDR3 residues: CASITTGGLTGELFF. The CDR3 DNA reads as TGTGCCAGCATTACGACAGGGGGGCTAACCGGGGAGCTGTTTTTT.

V and J are TRBV18 and TRBJ1-1; D is unresolved. The CDR3 contains 15 residues. V lost 3 bases and J 7 bases, leaving 18 bases between the germline ends. Germline V gives CDR1 KGHSH, CDR2 LQKENI. CDR3 sequence reads: CASSPSTDQRGEAFF. The CDR3 nucleotides read TGTGCCAGCTCACCTTCTACAGACCAGCGGGGTGAAGCTTTCTTT.

This CDR3 is CASSIKQMNTEAFF. In nucleotides, the CDR3 is TGTGCCAGTAGTATAAAACAGATGAACACTGAAGCTTTCTTT. The genes are TRBV19 and TRBJ1-1; no definite D call. The CDR3 sequence is 14 residues long. Germline V gene lookup returns CDR1 LNHDA and CDR2 SQIVND (reference sequence). Trimming removed 2 bases from V and 0 bases from J, with 7 bases in between.

The V call is TRBV5-6, the J call TRBJ1-2; D gene uncertain. CDR1 and CDR2 from the germline V gene are SGHDT and YYEEEE. The length of the CDR3 is 12 residues. Trimming took 2 bases from V and 7 from J, leaving 9 bases between them. CDR3 in DNA: TGTGCCAGCAGCTTTCAAACGGTTGGCTACACCTTC. Its protein is CASSFQTVGYTF.

This rearrangement joins TRBV30 to TRBJ1-3; D is unresolved. The CDR3 covers 13 residues. Trimming shortened V by 4 bases and J by 0 bases, and 7 bases separated the two germline ends. Germline V gene sequence: CDR1 GTSNPN, CDR2 SVGIG (reference sequence). In nucleotides, the CDR3 is TGTGCCTGGACAGTTTTCTCTGGAAACACCATATATTTT. Translating it yields CAWTVFSGNTIYF. Full variable domain (outside the CDR3, taken from reference TRBV30 and TRBJ1-3): SQTIHQWPATLVQPVGSPLSLECTVEGTSNPNLYWYRQAAGRGLQLLFYSVGIGQISSEVPQNLSASRPQDRQFILSSKKLLLSDSGFYLCAWTVFSGNTIYFGEGSWLTVV.

The rearrangement links TRBV11-2 to TRBJ2-7, with 8 nucleotides matching TRBD2. CDR3 size: 15 residues. The germline V gene encodes CDR1 SGHAT and CDR2 FQNNGV. Trimming removed 7 bases from V and 0 bases from J; junction bases left unmatched: 8. The CDR3 region has the DNA TGTGCCAGCACCCAAGGGAGCGGGAGCTCCTACGAGCAGTACTTC. As protein: CASTQGSGSSYEQYF.

The chain uses TRBV27 and TRBJ1-1; D gene uncertain. Per germline, CDR1 MNHEY and CDR2 SMNVEV (reference sequence). The CDR3 runs to 13 residues. Trimming cost V 6 bases and J 5 bases, with 13 bases left between them. CDR3 loop: CASRRSTKTEAFF. In DNA form, the CDR3 reads TGTGCCAGCAGGCGATCGACAAAGACTGAAGCTTTCTTT.

This clone appeared a few times. This chain uses TRBV4-3 with TRBJ2-3; 9 bases agree with TRBD2. Germline values: CDR1 LGHNA, CDR2 YSLEER. The CDR3 is 19 amino acids. The J segment lost 1 base and the V segment lost 1 base, leaving 12 bases of the junction unmatched. The CDR3 sequence: CASSQGPGRGGGGTDTQYF. The CDR3 DNA reads TGCGCCAGCAGCCAAGGGCCTGGGCGGGGGGGAGGCGGCACAGATACGCAGTATTTT.

V and J are TRBV6-1 and TRBJ1-1, with TRBD1 matching over 9 bases. Trimming removed 4 bases from V and 11 bases from J; junction bases left unmatched: 17. Germline values: CDR1 MNHNS, CDR2 SASEGT. CDR3 size: 16 residues. The CDR3 spells CASSGPPGQGAFGAFF. CDR3 sequence (DNA): TGTGCCAGCAGTGGGCCTCCGGGACAGGGTGCGTTCGGGGCTTTCTTT.

The chain is built from TRBV30 and TRBJ2-7, with D hard to call. This CDR3 has 13 residues. CDR1 and CDR2 from the germline V gene are GTSNPN and SVGIG (reference sequence). V was pared by 0 bases and J by 2 bases, with 8 bases between. The CDR3 DNA reads TGTGCCTGGAGTGTACGGCGGACCTACGAGCAGTACTTC. This gives the protein CAWSVRRTYEQYF.